This T cell receptor (beta chain) came from a study of identical twins (dated by TCRdb to 2016 to 2018). Describing the broader study: The study deep-sequenced TCR alpha and beta repertoires from monozygotic twins, unrelated adults of various ages and cord blood to test whether fetal clonotypes persist. To rule out contamination, the twin experiments were replicated at different times with different library preparation protocols.

Here is what the overall study found, with its caveats: Zero-insertion analyses could be partly confounded by invariant T cells such as MAIT and iNKT, although diverse VJ usage argued against such confounding for most clonotypes. In monozygotic twins, recombination models systematically underestimated out-of-frame TCR alpha sharing, but the models matched the sharing seen between unrelated individuals. Compared with coincidental sharing between unrelated individuals, out-of-frame TCR alpha sequences shared between twins had an excess of sequences with low generation probability. Abundant cord blood beta clonotypes carried fewer insertions; young adult naive repertoires showed a weaker similar trend, while memory repertoires showed none. A weaker excess of twin sharing was found in beta out-of-frame sequences because the signal-to-noise ratio was lowered by fewer shared sequences. Because the same donors could not be followed over many years, conclusions were based on cross-sectional statistical analysis.

Receptor amplification or capture employed 5' RACE. Sequencing was performed on an Illumina HiSeq 2000. A universal primer binding site was introduced by template switching, and a unique molecular identifier was present in the final cDNA, enabling accurate counting of TCR cDNA molecules. Specific primers in the conserved constant-segment region were used to synthesize first-strand cDNA for the TCR alpha and beta chains. To control for contamination, each cDNA library was double barcoded with a SMART-Mk sample barcode plus Illumina barcodes. Two successive PCR steps introduced TruSeq adapter sequences along with Illumina sample barcodes. The Illumina HiSeq platform was used with custom primers to sequence TCR alpha and beta cDNA libraries. The source study handled its data this way. Unique molecular identifiers were extracted from raw reads with MiGEC, and CDR3 positions were determined with MiXCR. Recombination models were inferred per individual with the repgenHMM and IGoR tools using an EM algorithm. The tcR package in R was used for shared clonotype analysis, with sharing normalized by the product of cloneset sizes. To study raw recombination free of thymic and clonal selection effects, out-of-frame nonproductive sequences were analyzed. The public reads were run again by TCRdb, first through fastp at Q25 and then through MiXCR, and only productive beta chains were kept. Merged by CDR3 protein, the rows form single entries marked with the most common genes and DNA. In this record, the V and J calls reflect TCRdb's handling and not the investigators' own analysis. In all, the sample holds roughly 250,000 distinct CDR3 sequences, and about 14% of those were seen once. The top ten constitute 8.5% to 10% of the sample.

Every donor was a healthy Caucasian. Using Miltenyi CD45RO+ enrichment and human naive T-cell isolation kits, memory (CD45RO+) and naive T cells were isolated from PBMC. This clonotype has only a few counts. Its antigen remains undetermined. One base away there is no much larger clone; base qualities are not given. V sheds 6 bases and J sheds 7 bases, leaving 6 bases between their ends. The CDR3 goes from the cysteine to the phenylalanine over 11 residues. Only the CDR3 DNA is retained, 33 bases long and in frame from the first base. Sequenced material: memory (CD45RO+) T cells sorted from blood. Read against the paper, the sample's cell subset or site label means: CD45RO+ enriched T cells. The chain is made from TRBV12-3 or TRBV12-4 and TRBJ1-4; no D gene is confidently identified. The receptor's source is a woman in her late teens or twenties in good health. CDR3 sequence: CASSIGEKLFF. Read as DNA, the sequence is TGTGCCAGCAGCATTGGTGAAAAACTGTTTTTT.